In its sample, the clone carrying this T cell receptor beta chain was seen a few times. Its antigen remains unidentified. J gave up 2 bases and V 5 bases, and 13 bases lay outside the gene matches. The CDR3 totals 17 residues. Germline V gene sequence: CDR1 SEHNR, CDR2 FQNEAQ (reference sequence). The data derive from a study of cytomegalovirus exposure and HLA in healthy donors. PCR was performed using 60 Vbeta and 13 Jbeta primers. Profiling relied on immunoSEQ multiplex PCR, and the TCRdb table lists in-frame clones only, not all of them. Of about 100,000 clones listed, roughly 70% are singletons. Study outcomes and limitations: A link between a missense DCLRE1C variant and TCR beta V- and J-gene trimming emerged from a later analysis. The later analysis indicated that the majority of CMV-associated TCR beta chains appeared HLA-restricted. In an earlier analysis, most TCR beta V segments were productive about 87% or about 30% of the time.

The V gene is TRBV7-9, the J gene TRBJ2-5, with 8 bases fitting TRBD1. Input material: PBMCs. The TCR originated in a man aged 35 to 55 in good health and CMV-seropositive. CDR3 sequence: CASSPMRTGFGQETQYF. CDR3 nucleotide sequence: TGTGCCAGCAGCCCAATGAGGACAGGGTTTGGGCAAGAGACCCAGTACTTC.